Described below is a single T cell receptor beta chain sequence and its context. A junction end diverges from the germline sequence, so it may reflect a read error. The second PCR ran about 6 to 12 cycles with a sample-barcoded 5' primer and J-beta primers. TCRdb processed the 5' RACE reads anew with MiXCR; each CDR3 protein has one entry. The data contain hundreds of thousands of distinct CDR3 sequences, approximately 44% of them singletons. This entry is derived from a study of blood T cells in healthy people across ages. CDR1 and CDR2 (germline): LNHNV, YYDKDF (reference sequence). The length of the CDR3 is 16 residues.

Sequenced sample: blood. The rearrangement uses TRBV15 and TRBJ1-4; no firm D call. The receptor was isolated from a man in his 60s in good health. The CDR3 nucleotides read TGCGCCACCAGCAGAGCCAGCGGGAGGGCTTGGGAAAAACTGTTTTTT. It encodes CATSRASGRAWEKLFF.